The clone carrying this T cell receptor beta chain showed up many times. With a duration under 2 months, the hyperthyroidism was newly diagnosed in patients aged 18 to 65. The data stem from a study of T cells in Graves' hyperthyroidism and ophthalmopathy. CDR1 is SNHLY, CDR2 FYNNEI, per germline. This CDR3 spans 17 amino acids. The trim removed 7 bases at V and 4 bases at J, leaving 14 bases unmatched. RNA transcripts gave rise to amplified TCR beta CDR3 regions. Using the HTBI primer set, a first-round RT-PCR was run on the TCR CDR3. TCRdb passed the multiplex PCR reads through MiXCR, listing each CDR3 protein once. There are some 250,000 distinct CDR3 sequences in the sample; about 15% occur only once, and 13% lies in the top ten.

The V and J genes are TRBV2 and TRBJ2-2; 8 bases agree with TRBD1. The TCR originated in a woman in her thirties or forties with Graves' hyperthyroidism that later progressed to Graves' ophthalmopathy. The material sequenced was blood. The CDR3 loop reads CASTPRAGGGGTGELFF. The CDR3 region has the DNA TGTGCCAGCACCCCGCGAGCAGGGGGCGGTGGCACCGGGGAGCTGTTTTTT.